This T cell receptor (beta chain) was recovered during a study of CD8 T cells in Susac syndrome. With random hexamers, reverse transcription was performed on about 0.5 to 1 ug of RNA. Via MiXCR, TCRdb re-called the immunoSEQ multiplex PCR reads, giving one row per CDR3 protein. The sample contains 170,000 or so distinct CDR3 sequences, approximately 95% of which appear only once. Trimming stripped 0 bases from V and 0 bases from J, with 12 bases between. The CDR3 contains 16 residues. CDR1 is MNHEY and CDR2 is SVGAGI in the germline V gene. Sequencing used CD8+ T cells from PBMCs. The chain couples TRBV6-5 to TRBJ2-7; maybe TRBD1 (5 bases). This TCR was recovered from a human donor with multiple sclerosis. CDR3 bases: TGTGCCAGCAGTTACTCCCAGGGTTGGGACTCCTACGAGCAGTACTTC. Translating it yields CASSYSQGWDSYEQYF.